This T cell receptor (beta chain) emerged from a study of Ad26.COV2.S vaccination and SARS-CoV-2 variants (dated by TCRdb to the early 2020s). Context from the whole study: Donors in the vaccine arm were drawn from COV1001, a multicentre, randomized, double-blind, placebo-controlled phase I-IIa trial testing Ad26.COV2.S in healthy adults. Ad26.COV2.S was given intramuscularly at 5x10^10 or 1x10^11 viral particles, as a single shot or as two shots 56 days apart. Sequencing of the TCRbeta repertoire served to evaluate the specificity and breadth of SARS-CoV-2-reactive T cell receptors following Ad26.COV2.S vaccination. A total of 32 samples were included in the TCR-sequenced set, comprising about 20 Ad26.COV2.S vaccine recipients, 5 placebo recipients and 8 SARS-CoV-2 convalescent individuals. Trial participants were randomized into five groups of five: low-dose or high-dose Ad26.COV2.S given once or twice, or placebo on both occasions. Investigators remained blinded to trial group allocation during experiments and outcome assessment. Beyond this particular receptor, the publication reports: It was noted by the authors that total T cell responses may have been underestimated by the TCR breadth and depth analyses. The study lacked the statistical power to compare responses across vaccine doses or regimens. After vaccination, substantial breadth of spike-specific CD8+ and CD4+ T cell responses was reported. Comparable non-spike TCR breadth was observed between vaccine and placebo recipients, consistent with only spike being contained in the vaccine. Ad26.COV2.S recipients had higher spike-specific TCR breadth than placebo recipients (P = 0.0014).

V loses 2 bases of germline sequence and J loses 3 bases, and the interval between the two ends is 15 bases. The CDR3 spans 16 residues, from the cysteine through the phenylalanine. Just CDR3 DNA is preserved here, 48 bases in frame from base 1. The CDR1 and CDR2 encoded by the germline V gene are KGHSH and LQKENI. Read against the paper, the sample's treatment or condition label means: around 19 received Ad26.COV2.S at low or high dose, single or two shots; about 5 received placebo; per-sample allocation not given. For vaccine and placebo recipients, repertoires were sequenced using samples collected on day 63 after the first injection. Between 29 July and 7 August 2020, Cohort 1b enrolled approximately 26 adults aged 18-55 years at one site in Boston, USA. Ad26.COV2.S was a replication-incompetent adenovirus type 26 vector expressing a prefusion-stabilized SARS-CoV-2 spike protein from the original Wuhan strain.

Concerning this clone itself: Its antigen is unknown. Per-base quality was not reported, and no clone a single base away is much larger than it.

TCRbeta CDR3 regions were sequenced with the immunoSEQ Assay. After extraction, genomic DNA underwent amplification by bias-controlled multiplex PCR, followed by high-throughput sequencing. In the authors' own workflow: Collapsing and filtering of sequences were performed to quantify the absolute abundance of each unique TCRbeta CDR3 region. Usable DNA was measured by amplifying reference genes present in all nucleated cells, and TCRbeta template counts were normalized to that usable DNA to estimate T cell fraction. Repertoire TCRs were annotated as SARS-CoV-2-specific when V gene, CDR3 amino acid sequence and J gene were exactly matched to a known reactive TCR set. MIRA supplied the reference SARS-CoV-2 TCR set, which was filtered for enrichment in COVID-19-positive ImmuneCODE repertoires so that public or cross-reactive TCRs were removed. Drawing on the MIRA antigens, annotated TCRs were analysed further at the level of specific ORF or position within ORF. Breadth was defined as the number of annotated unique rearrangements divided by the total number of unique productive rearrangements, and depth was defined as the summed frequency of the annotated unique rearrangements. TCR breadth was compared between groups using two-sided Wilcoxon rank-sum tests. TCRdb holds this immuneACCESS table with in-frame rearrangements only. Some clones are missing; in checked studies, unresolved V genes explain under half, and the rest has no known cause. For V, J and clone size, that table is used; D and trimming come from the DNA. The sample has some 340,000 clones on record, around 84% of them singletons. The ten largest account for 1.5% to 2.5% of the sample.

The sample was peripheral blood, taken in a trial of Ad26.COV2.S vaccine versus placebo. The V gene is TRBV18 and the J gene is TRBJ2-3; D gene: possibly TRBD1, on 5 matching bases. The receptor was derived from a person between 18 and 65 years old who received the Ad26.COV2.S COVID-19 vaccine or a placebo. The DNA sequence is TGTGCCAGCTCACCAGACCAGGGTAGAGTTACAGATACGCAGTATTTT. Its protein is CASSPDQGRVTDTQYF.